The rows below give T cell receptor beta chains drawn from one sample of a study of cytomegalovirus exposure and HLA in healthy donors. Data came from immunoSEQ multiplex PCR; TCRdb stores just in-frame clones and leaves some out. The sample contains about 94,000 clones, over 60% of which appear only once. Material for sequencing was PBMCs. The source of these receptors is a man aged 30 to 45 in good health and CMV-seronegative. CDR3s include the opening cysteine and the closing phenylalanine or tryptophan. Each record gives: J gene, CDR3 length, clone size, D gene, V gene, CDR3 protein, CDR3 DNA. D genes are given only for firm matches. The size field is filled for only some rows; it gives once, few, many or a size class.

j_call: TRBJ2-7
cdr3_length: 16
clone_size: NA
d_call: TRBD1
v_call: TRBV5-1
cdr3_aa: CASSSSPGQGAYEQYF
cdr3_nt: TGCGCCAGCAGCTCCTCCCCGGGACAGGGGGCCTACGAGCAGTACTTC

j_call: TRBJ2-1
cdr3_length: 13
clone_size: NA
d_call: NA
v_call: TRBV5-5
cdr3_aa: CASSLAGRDEQFF
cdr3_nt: TGTGCCAGCAGCTTGGCGGGTCGGGATGAGCAGTTCTTC

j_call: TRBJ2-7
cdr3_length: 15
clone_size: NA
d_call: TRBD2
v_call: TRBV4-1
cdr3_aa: CASSPPAGGKYEQYF
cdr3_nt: TGCGCCAGCAGCCCCCCGGCGGGGGGCAAGTACGAGCAGTACTTC

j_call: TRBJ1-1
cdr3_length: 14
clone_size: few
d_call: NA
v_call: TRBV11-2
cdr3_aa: CASLDRMGGFEAFF
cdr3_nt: TGTGCCAGTCTGGACCGGATGGGAGGGTTTGAAGCTTTCTTT

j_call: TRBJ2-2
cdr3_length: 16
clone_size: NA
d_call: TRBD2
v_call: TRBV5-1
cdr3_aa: CASSLDPGLASGELFF
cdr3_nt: TGCGCCAGCAGCTTGGACCCGGGACTAGCTTCCGGGGAGCTGTTTTTT

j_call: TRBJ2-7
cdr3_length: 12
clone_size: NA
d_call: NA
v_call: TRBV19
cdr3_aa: CASSRGDYEQYF
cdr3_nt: TGTGCCAGTAGTCGAGGGGACTACGAGCAGTACTTC

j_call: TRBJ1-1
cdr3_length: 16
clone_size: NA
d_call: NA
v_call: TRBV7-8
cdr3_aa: CASSPWSLSGGTEAFF
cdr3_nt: TGTGCCAGCAGCCCTTGGTCTCTCTCCGGGGGCACTGAAGCTTTCTTT

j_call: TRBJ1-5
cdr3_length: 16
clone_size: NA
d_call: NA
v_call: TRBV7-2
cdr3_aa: CASSHHRQSRAQPQHF
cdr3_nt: TGTGCCAGCAGTCATCATAGACAGTCCCGGGCACAGCCCCAGCATTTT

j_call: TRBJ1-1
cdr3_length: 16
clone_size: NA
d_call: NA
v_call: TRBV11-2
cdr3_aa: CASSLDGGAPNTEAFF
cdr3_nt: TGTGCCAGCAGCTTAGATGGGGGGGCTCCGAACACTGAAGCTTTCTTT

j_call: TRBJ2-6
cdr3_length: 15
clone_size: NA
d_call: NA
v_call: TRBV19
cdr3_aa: CASSIVSQGANVLTF
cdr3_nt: TGTGCCAGTAGTATAGTCTCTCAGGGGGCCAACGTCCTGACTTTC

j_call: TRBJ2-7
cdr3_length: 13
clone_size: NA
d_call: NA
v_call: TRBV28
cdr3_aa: CASSNLATYEQYF
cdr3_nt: TGTGCCAGCAGTAATCTAGCGACCTACGAGCAGTACTTC

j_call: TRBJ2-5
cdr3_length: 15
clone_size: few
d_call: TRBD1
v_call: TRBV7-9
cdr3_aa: CSSSLGTVYQETQYF
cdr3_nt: TGTTCCAGCAGCTTGGGGACAGTGTACCAAGAGACCCAGTACTTC

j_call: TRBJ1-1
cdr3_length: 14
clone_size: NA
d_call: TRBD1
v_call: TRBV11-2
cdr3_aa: CASSKQGPGTEAFF
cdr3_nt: TGTGCCAGCAGCAAACAGGGGCCAGGAACTGAAGCTTTCTTT

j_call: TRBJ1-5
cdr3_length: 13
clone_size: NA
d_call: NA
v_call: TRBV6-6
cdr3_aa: CASRPGGNQPQHF
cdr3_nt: TGTGCCAGCAGACCAGGTGGCAATCAGCCCCAGCATTTT

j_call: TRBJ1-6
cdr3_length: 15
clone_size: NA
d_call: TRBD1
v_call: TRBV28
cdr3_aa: CASKGRDRGSSPLHF
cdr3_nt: TGTGCCAGCAAAGGCCGGGACAGGGGGTCTTCACCCCTCCACTTT

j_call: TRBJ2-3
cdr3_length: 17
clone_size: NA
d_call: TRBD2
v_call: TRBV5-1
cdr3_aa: CASSPLAGSSSTDTQYF
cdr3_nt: TGCGCCAGCAGCCCCCTAGCGGGGTCTTCTAGCACAGATACGCAGTATTTT

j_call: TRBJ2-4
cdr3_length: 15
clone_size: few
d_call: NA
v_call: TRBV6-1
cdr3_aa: CASSETGVAKNIQYF
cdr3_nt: TGTGCCAGCAGTGAAACGGGGGTAGCCAAAAACATTCAGTACTTC

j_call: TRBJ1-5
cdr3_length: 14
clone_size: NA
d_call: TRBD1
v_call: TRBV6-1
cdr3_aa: CASSADRAQGPQHF
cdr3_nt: TGTGCCAGCAGTGCCGACAGGGCCCAAGGGCCCCAGCATTTT

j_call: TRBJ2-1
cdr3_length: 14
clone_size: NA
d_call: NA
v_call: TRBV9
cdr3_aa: CASSVRQEYNEQFF
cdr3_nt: TGTGCCAGCAGCGTACGACAGGAATACAATGAGCAGTTCTTC

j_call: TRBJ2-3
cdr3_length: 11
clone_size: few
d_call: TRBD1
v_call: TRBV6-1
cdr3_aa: CASSDRQGRYF
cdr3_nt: TGTGCCAGCAGTGACAGACAGGGACGGTATTTT

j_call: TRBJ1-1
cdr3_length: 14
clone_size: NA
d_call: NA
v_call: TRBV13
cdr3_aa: CASRSLQVNTEAFF
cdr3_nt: TGTGCCAGCAGGTCCTTACAAGTAAACACTGAAGCTTTCTTT

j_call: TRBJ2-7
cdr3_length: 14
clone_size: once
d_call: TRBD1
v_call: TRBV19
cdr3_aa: CASSGTGVLGEQYF
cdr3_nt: TGTGCCAGTAGCGGGACAGGGGTGCTAGGCGAGCAGTACTTC

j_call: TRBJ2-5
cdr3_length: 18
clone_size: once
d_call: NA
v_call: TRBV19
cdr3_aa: CASSIVRQSQTAQETQYF
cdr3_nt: TGTGCCAGTAGTATCGTGCGACAAAGCCAAACTGCCCAAGAGACCCAGTACTTC

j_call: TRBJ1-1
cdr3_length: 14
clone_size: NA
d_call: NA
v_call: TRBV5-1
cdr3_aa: CASSSGGGTVEAFF
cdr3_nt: TGCGCCAGCAGCTCCGGCGGGGGGACCGTTGAAGCTTTCTTT

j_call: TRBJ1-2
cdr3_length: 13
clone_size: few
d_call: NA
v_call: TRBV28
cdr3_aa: CASSTTGPYGYTF
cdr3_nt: TGTGCCAGCAGCACAACAGGGCCCTATGGCTACACCTTC

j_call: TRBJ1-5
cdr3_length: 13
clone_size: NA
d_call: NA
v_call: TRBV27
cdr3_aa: CASSLFGGQPQHF
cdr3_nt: TGTGCCAGCAGTTTGTTCGGGGGACAGCCCCAGCATTTT

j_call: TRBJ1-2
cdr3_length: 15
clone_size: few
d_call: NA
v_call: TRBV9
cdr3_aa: CASSESAGGSYGYTF
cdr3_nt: TGTGCCAGCAGCGAGAGCGCAGGAGGATCATATGGCTACACCTTC

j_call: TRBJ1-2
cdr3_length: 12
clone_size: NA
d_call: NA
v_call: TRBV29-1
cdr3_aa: CSVDRENYGYTF
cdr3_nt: TGCAGCGTTGACAGGGAAAACTATGGCTACACCTTC

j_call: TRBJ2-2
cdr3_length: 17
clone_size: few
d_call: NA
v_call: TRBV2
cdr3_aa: CASSEVPEALNTGELFF
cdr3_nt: TGTGCCAGCAGTGAAGTCCCCGAGGCCCTCAACACCGGGGAGCTGTTTTTT

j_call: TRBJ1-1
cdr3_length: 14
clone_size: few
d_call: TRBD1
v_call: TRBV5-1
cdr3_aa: CASSLEGQGAVAFF
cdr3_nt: TGCGCCAGCAGCTTGGAAGGACAGGGGGCGGTTGCTTTCTTT

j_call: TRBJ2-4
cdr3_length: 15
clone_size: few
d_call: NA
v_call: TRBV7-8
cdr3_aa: CASSANRDTKNIQYF
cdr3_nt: TGTGCCAGCAGCGCGAACCGGGACACGAAAAACATTCAGTACTTC

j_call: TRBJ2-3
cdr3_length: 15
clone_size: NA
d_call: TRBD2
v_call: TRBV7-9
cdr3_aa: CASSLGLAGTDTQYF
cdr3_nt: TGTGCCAGCAGCTTAGGACTAGCGGGCACAGATACGCAGTATTTT

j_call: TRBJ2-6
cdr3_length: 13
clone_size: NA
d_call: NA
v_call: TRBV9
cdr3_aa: CASSGQVANVLTF
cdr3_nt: TGTGCCAGCAGCGGACAGGTGGCCAACGTCCTGACTTTC

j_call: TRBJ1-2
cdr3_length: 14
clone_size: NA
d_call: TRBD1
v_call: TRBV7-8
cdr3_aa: CASSLGQGNYGYTF
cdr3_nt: TGTGCCAGCAGCTTGGGACAGGGAAACTATGGCTACACCTTC

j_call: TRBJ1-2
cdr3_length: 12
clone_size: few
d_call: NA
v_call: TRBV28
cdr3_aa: CASSEVVGGYTF
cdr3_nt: TGTGCCAGCAGTGAGGTAGTAGGAGGCTACACCTTC

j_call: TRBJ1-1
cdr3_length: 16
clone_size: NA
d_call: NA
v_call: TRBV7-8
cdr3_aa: CASSLAAGTIGTEAFF
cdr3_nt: TGTGCCAGCAGCTTAGCGGCAGGGACTATTGGGACTGAAGCTTTCTTT

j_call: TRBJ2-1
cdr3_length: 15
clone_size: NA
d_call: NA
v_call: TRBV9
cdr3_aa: CASSPLQGRASEQFF
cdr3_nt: TGTGCCAGCAGCCCCCTCCAGGGGAGGGCCTCTGAGCAGTTCTTC

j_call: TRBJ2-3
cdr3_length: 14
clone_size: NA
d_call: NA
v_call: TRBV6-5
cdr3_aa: CASRYTQGSDTQYF
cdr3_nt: TGTGCCAGCAGATACACACAGGGTTCTGATACGCAGTATTTT

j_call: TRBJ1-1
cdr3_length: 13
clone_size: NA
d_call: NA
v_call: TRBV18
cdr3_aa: CASSPFTGTEAFF
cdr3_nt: TGTGCCAGCTCACCATTTACGGGCACTGAAGCTTTCTTT

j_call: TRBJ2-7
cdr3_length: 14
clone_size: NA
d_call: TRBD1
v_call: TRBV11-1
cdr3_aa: CASSLRDRDYEQYF
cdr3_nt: TGTGCCAGCAGCCTTCGGGACAGGGACTACGAGCAGTACTTC

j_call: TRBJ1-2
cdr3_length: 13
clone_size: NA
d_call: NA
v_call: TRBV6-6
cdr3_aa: CASSYLQGYGYTF
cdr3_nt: TGTGCCAGCAGTTACTTACAGGGCTATGGCTACACCTTC

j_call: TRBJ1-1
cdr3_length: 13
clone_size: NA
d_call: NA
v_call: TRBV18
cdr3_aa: CASSGGRDTEAFF
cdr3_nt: TGTGCCAGCTCAGGAGGACGGGACACTGAAGCTTTCTTT

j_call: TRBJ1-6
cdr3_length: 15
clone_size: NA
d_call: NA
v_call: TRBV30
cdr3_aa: CAWSMGRTTYSPLHF
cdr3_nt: TGTGCCTGGAGTATGGGGAGAACGACCTATTCACCCCTCCACTTT

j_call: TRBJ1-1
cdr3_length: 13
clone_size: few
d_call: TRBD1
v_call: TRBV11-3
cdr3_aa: CASSSRETGKAFF
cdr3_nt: TGTGCCAGCAGCTCTAGGGAGACAGGGAAAGCTTTCTTT

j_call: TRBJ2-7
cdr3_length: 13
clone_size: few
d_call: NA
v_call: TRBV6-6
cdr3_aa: CASSLRGPYEQYF
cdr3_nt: TGTGCCAGCAGTTTGCGGGGTCCCTACGAGCAGTACTTC

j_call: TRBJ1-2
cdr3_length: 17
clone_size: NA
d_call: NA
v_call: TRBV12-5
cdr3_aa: CASGPSLWGHPAGGYTF
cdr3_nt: TGTGCTAGTGGCCCTTCACTGTGGGGGCATCCGGCGGGTGGCTACACCTTC

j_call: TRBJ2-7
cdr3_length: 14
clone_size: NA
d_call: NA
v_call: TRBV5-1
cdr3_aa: CASSLVGGQDEQYF
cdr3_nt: TGCGCCAGCAGCTTGGTCGGGGGTCAAGACGAGCAGTACTTC

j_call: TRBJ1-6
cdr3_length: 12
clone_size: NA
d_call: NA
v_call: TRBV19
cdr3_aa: CASSPPNSPLHF
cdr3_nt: TGTGCCAGTAGTCCTCCTAATTCACCCCTCCACTTT

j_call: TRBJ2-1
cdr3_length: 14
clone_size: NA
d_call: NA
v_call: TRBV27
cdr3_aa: CASSPRTSLNEQFF
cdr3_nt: TGTGCCAGCAGTCCGAGGACTTCCTTGAATGAGCAGTTCTTC